One sample yielded the 17 T cell receptor beta chains listed below, sequenced in a study of cytomegalovirus exposure and HLA in healthy donors. Profiled with immunoSEQ multiplex PCR; TCRdb holds only in-frame clones, not every one. Of some 180,000 clones listed, roughly 86% are singletons. The sequenced sample consisted of PBMCs. The source is a young man in good health and CMV-seropositive.

J is TRBJ2-7 and V is TRBV9, with D unclear. The V end lost 3 bases, the J end lost 7 bases, and 17 bases lay between the germline ends. The V gene's germline CDR1 is SGDLS and CDR2 YYNGEE. This CDR3 has 14 residues. Here the CDR3 DNA reads TGTGCCAGCAGCGCTCGGACGGGTACGAGGGAGCAGTACTTC. Translated: CASSARTGTREQYF.

The chain links TRBV2 to TRBJ1-2, with a possible D match to TRBD1 (5 bases). The CDR3 spans 13 residues. Deletions cut 6 bases from V and 5 bases from J, with 13 bases between. Germline assignment: CDR1 SNHLY and CDR2 FYNNEI. The CDR3: CASSPRGDYGYTF. The CDR3 DNA follows: TGTGCCAGCAGCCCAAGGGGAGATTATGGCTACACCTTC. Filled out from reference TRBV2 and TRBJ1-2, the complete variable domain reads EPEVTQTPSHQVTQMGQEVILRCVPISNHLYFYWYRQILGQKVEFLVSFYNNEISEKSEIFDDQFSVERPDGSNFTLKIRSTKLEDSAMYFCASSPRGDYGYTFGSGTRLTVV.

The count of this clone is one. The chain joins TRBV5-1 to TRBJ1-1; D gene uncertain. With 0 bases removed from V and 2 bases from J, the gap between germline ends came to 5 bases. Germline values: CDR1 SGHRS, CDR2 YFSETQ. The CDR3 is 13 amino acids. CDR3 sequence (DNA): TGCGCCAGCAGCTTGGGTCATAACACTGAAGCTTTCTTT. Its translation: CASSLGHNTEAFF.

This sequence joins TRBV16 and TRBJ1-5; no definite D call. V was shortened by 2 bases and J by 10 bases, with 9 bases between the two germline ends. Germline V lookup: CDR1 KGHSY, CDR2 FQNENV. This CDR3 has 12 amino acids. The CDR3 sequence: CASSQTAGPQHF. In nucleotides, the CDR3 is TGTGCCAGCAGCCAAACTGCAGGTCCCCAGCATTTT.

The rearrangement uses TRBV4-3 and TRBJ1-1, with D tentatively TRBD1 (5 bases). CDR3 size: 15 residues. The V gene's germline CDR1 is LGHNA and CDR2 YSLEER. With 3 bases removed from V and 0 bases from J, the gap between germline ends came to 11 bases. In DNA form, the CDR3 reads TGCGCCAGCAGCCATCTGGGGCTAATGAACACTGAAGCTTTCTTT. Its translation: CASSHLGLMNTEAFF.

The chain employs TRBV29-1 and TRBJ2-6; D remains ambiguous. Germline-derived CDR1 and CDR2 are SQVTM and ANQGSEA. Trimming took off 7 bases at V and 0 bases at J, with 13 bases between the two ends. The CDR3 runs 15 residues. CDR3 sequence reads: CSAEEFSSGANVLTF. The CDR3 bases are TGCAGCGCAGAGGAGTTTAGCTCTGGGGCCAACGTCCTGACTTTC.

This chain joins TRBV28 and TRBJ2-3, with unresolved D. CDR1 is MDHEN and CDR2 is SYDVKM in the germline V gene. This CDR3 contains 11 residues. Trimming cost V 6 bases and J 7 bases, with 8 bases left between them. CDR3 sequence reads: CASSPRNTQYF. The DNA of the CDR3 is TGTGCCAGCAGCCCAAGGAATACGCAGTATTTT.

The genes are TRBV27 and TRBJ2-1; D not certain. Germline CDR1 reads MNHEY; CDR2 reads SMNVEV (reference sequence). The CDR3 is 13 residues long. V dropped 3 bases and J dropped 5 bases, with 8 bases sitting between them. The CDR3, as DNA: TGTGCCAGCAGTTTGATCGAGAACAATGAGCAGTTCTTC. Protein sequence: CASSLIENNEQFF.

The chain joins TRBV9 to TRBJ2-2; possible D gene TRBD2, 5 bases. This CDR3 contains 15 residues. V was trimmed by 0 bases and J by 6 bases, leaving 12 bases between them. Per germline, CDR1 SGDLS and CDR2 YYNGEE. CDR3: CASSVGGIGAGELFF. The CDR3 coding sequence is TGTGCCAGCAGCGTAGGAGGGATTGGAGCCGGGGAGCTGTTTTTT.

The rearrangement joins TRBV6-1 to TRBJ1-5; D gene uncertain. This CDR3 is 15 amino acids long. V was shortened by 0 bases and J by 6 bases, with 12 bases between the two germline ends. Germline V gene lookup returns CDR1 MNHNS and CDR2 SASEGT. CDR3 DNA sequence: TGTGCCAGCAGTGAAGCAAGCTCTGGTAGTCAGCCCCAGCATTTT. Encoded protein: CASSEASSGSQPQHF.

The chain combines TRBV7-9 with TRBJ2-7, with D maybe TRBD1 (5 bases). Germline V CDR1 and CDR2: SEHNR, FQNEAQ (reference sequence). This CDR3 has 13 residues. V lost 5 bases and J 2 bases, leaving 10 bases between the germline ends. Here the CDR3 reads CASSQGATYEQYF. CDR3 in DNA: TGTGCCAGCAGCCAAGGGGCTACCTACGAGCAGTACTTC.

This chain joins TRBV5-1 and TRBJ1-6; perhaps TRBD1 as D (6 bases). CDR3 length: 13 amino acids. The V end lost 5 bases, the J end lost 9 bases, and 12 bases lay between the germline ends. Per germline, CDR1 SGHRS and CDR2 YFSETQ. The CDR3 loop is CASRAEGGSPLHF. In nucleotides, the CDR3 is TGCGCCAGCAGGGCGGAGGGGGGTTCACCCCTCCACTTT.

This chain links TRBV5-6 with TRBJ2-7, with 7 bases matching TRBD1. The CDR3 length is 14 residues. Per germline, CDR1 SGHDT and CDR2 YYEEEE. V lost 6 bases, J lost 2 bases, and 8 bases stayed unmatched. In DNA, the CDR3 is TGTGCCAGCACACAGACAGGGAACCCCTACGAGCAGTACTTC. Translating it yields CASTQTGNPYEQYF.

The chain links TRBV28 to TRBJ2-7; 8 nucleotides agree with TRBD1. Per the germline V gene, CDR1 is MDHEN and CDR2 is SYDVKM. With V trimmed by 7 bases and J by 7 bases, 12 bases remained unmatched. CDR3 length equals 14 residues. The CDR3 sequence is CASMGGQATLEQYF. CDR3 DNA sequence: TGTGCCAGCATGGGGGGACAGGCCACTTTGGAGCAGTACTTC.

This chain connects TRBV6-6 to TRBJ1-2, with TRBD1 matching over 8 bases. CDR3 length equals 16 residues. Trimming took 2 bases from V and 6 from J; bases not matched to a gene: 11. In germline, CDR1 is MNHNY, CDR2 SVGAGI (reference sequence). DNA for the CDR3: TGTGCCAGCAGTTACCCGGACAGGGTATCGGGGAATGGCTACACCTTC. Translated: CASSYPDRVSGNGYTF.

The CDR3 DNA reads as TGTGCCTGGGACAGACTGAACACTGAAGCTTTCTTT. It yields the protein CAWDRLNTEAFF. The chain is built from TRBV30 and TRBJ1-1, with D possibly matching TRBD1 (5 bases). Trimming left V 5 bases short and J 0 bases short, with 7 bases between. The germline V gene encodes CDR1 GTSNPN and CDR2 SVGIG (reference sequence). The CDR3 runs to 12 residues.

CDR3 sequence reads: CASSLRVRQSTDTQYF. DNA of the CDR3: TGTGCCAGCAGCTTGAGGGTCAGGCAAAGCACAGATACGCAGTATTTT. The V call is TRBV5-6, the J call TRBJ2-3; D is undetermined. The length of the CDR3 is 16 residues. The ends were cut back, 1 base at V and 0 bases at J, with 12 bases in the middle. Germline V lookup: CDR1 SGHDT, CDR2 YYEEEE. The entire variable domain, with the rest obtained from reference TRBV5-6 and TRBJ2-3, is as follows: DAGVTQSPTHLIKTRGQQVTLRCSPKSGHDTVSWYQQALGQGPQFIFQYYEEEERQRGNFPDRFSGHQFPNYSSELNVNALLLGDSALYLCASSLRVRQSTDTQYFGPGTRLTVL.